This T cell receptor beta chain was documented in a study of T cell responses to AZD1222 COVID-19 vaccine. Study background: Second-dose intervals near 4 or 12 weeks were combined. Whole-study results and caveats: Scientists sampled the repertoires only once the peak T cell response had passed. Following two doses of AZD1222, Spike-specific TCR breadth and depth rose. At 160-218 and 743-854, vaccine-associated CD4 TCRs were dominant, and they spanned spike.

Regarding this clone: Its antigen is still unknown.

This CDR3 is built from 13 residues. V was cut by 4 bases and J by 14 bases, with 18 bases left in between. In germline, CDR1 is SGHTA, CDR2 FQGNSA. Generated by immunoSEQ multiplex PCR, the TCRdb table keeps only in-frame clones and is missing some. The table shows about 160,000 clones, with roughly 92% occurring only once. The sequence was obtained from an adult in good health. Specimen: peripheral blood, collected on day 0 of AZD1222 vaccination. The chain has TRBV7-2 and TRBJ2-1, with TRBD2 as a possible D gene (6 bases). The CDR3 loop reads CASSWDSGVSEFF. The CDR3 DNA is TGTGCCAGCAGCTGGGACTCGGGCGTGAGCGAGTTCTTC. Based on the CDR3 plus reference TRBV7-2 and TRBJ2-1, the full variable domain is GAGVSQSPSNKVTEKGKDVELRCDPISGHTALYWYRQSLGQGLEFLIYFQGNSAPDKSGLPSDRFSAERTGGSVSTLTIQRTQQEDSAVYLCASSWDSGVSEFFGPGTRLTVL.